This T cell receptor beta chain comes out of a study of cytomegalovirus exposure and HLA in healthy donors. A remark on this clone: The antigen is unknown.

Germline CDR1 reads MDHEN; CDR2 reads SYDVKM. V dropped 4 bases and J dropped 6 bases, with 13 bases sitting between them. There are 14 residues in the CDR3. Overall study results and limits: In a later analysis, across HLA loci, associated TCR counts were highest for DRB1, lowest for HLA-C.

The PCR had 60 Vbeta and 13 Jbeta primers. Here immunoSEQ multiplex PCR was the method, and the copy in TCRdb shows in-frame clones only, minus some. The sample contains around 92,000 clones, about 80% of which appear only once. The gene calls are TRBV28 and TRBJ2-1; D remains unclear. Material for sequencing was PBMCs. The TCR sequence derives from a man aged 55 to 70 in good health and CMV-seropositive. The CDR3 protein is CASSSPSLSNEQFF. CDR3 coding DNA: TGTGCCAGCAGTTCCCCGTCCCTCTCCAATGAGCAGTTCTTC.